This TCR beta chain was identified during a study of cytomegalovirus exposure and HLA in healthy donors. PCR employed 60 Vbeta and 13 Jbeta primers. Measured with immunoSEQ multiplex PCR; TCRdb has only the in-frame clones, and not every one. The sample gives 150,000 to 200,000 clones, around three quarters of which show up once; 6% to 7.5% is in the top ten. To note about this clone: Mismatch with germline at one junction end may stem from a read error.

This clonotype was sampled from a man aged 40-50 years in good health and CMV-seropositive. Material: PBMCs.

The CDR3 bases are TGTTCCAGCAGCTGGCCTAGCGGGACCGGGGAGCTGTTTTTT. Translation: CSSSWPSGTGELFF. V is TRBV7-9 and J is TRBJ2-2, with TRBD2 matching over 8 bases. The germline V gene has CDR1 SEHNR and CDR2 FQNEAQ (reference sequence). The CDR3 extends over 14 amino acids.